Shown below are 28 T cell receptor beta chains from a single sample sequenced in a study of Graves' ophthalmopathy and Graves' hyperthyroidism. The study amplified TCR beta CDR3 regions using RNA transcripts. RT-PCR was first run with HTBI primers, then multiplex PCR in a second round. TCRdb reprocessed the multiplex PCR reads via MiXCR and lists one record per CDR3 protein. This table has 600,000 to 650,000 distinct CDR3 sequences, about a fifth appearing once. The sample consisted of peripheral blood. The receptors stem from a woman aged 18-29 years with stable Graves' hyperthyroidism. Some clones in this sample may be carry-over from other donors' samples.

Ten or more counts support this clonotype. The chain links TRBV29-1 to TRBJ1-3; TRBD1 matches 9 bases. The germline CDR1 and CDR2 sequences are SQVTM and ANQGSEA. Trimming took 6 bases from V and 4 from J; bases not matched to a gene: 4. This CDR3 is built from 13 residues. CDR3 nucleotides: TGCAGCGTAACAGGGGGCGAAGGAAACACCATATATTTT. It encodes CSVTGGEGNTIYF. Complete variable domain (other parts from reference TRBV29-1 and TRBJ1-3): SAVISQKPSRDICQRGTSLTIQCQVDSQVTMMFWYRQQPGQSLTLIATANQGSEATYESGFVIDKFPISRPNLTFSTLTVSNMSPEDSSIYLCSVTGGEGNTIYFGEGSWLTVV.

This clonotype was seen a few times. The V gene is TRBV11-2, the J gene TRBJ2-2, with 8 bases that match TRBD1. With V trimmed by 4 bases and J by 1 base, 5 bases remained unmatched. In germline, CDR1 is SGHAT, CDR2 FQNNGV. The CDR3 sequence is 16 residues long. The CDR3 region has the DNA TGTGCCAGCAGCTCTCGGACAGGGAAGAACACCGGGGAGCTGTTTTTT. Protein sequence: CASSSRTGKNTGELFF.

This clonotype was seen repeatedly, ten times or more. This rearrangement joins TRBV11-2 to TRBJ1-2, with 7 bases fitting TRBD1. Germline V gene lookup returns CDR1 SGHAT and CDR2 FQNNGV. The ends lost 0 bases at V and 5 bases at J; junction bases unmatched: 6. The CDR3 extends over 15 amino acids. CDR3 region: CASSLDSRDRYGYTF. For the CDR3, the DNA is TGTGCCAGCAGCTTAGATTCGCGGGACAGATATGGCTACACCTTC.

The chain employs TRBV5-1 and TRBJ2-7; D is unresolved. Trimming took off 2 bases at V and 0 bases at J, with 9 bases between the two ends. Germline V gives CDR1 SGHRS, CDR2 YFSETQ. The CDR3 consists of 14 residues. CDR3 DNA sequence: TGCGCCAGCAGCTTCCGGTCTAACTCCTACGAGCAGTACTTC. It encodes CASSFRSNSYEQYF.

This clonotype has only one observation. The chain links TRBV30 to TRBJ2-2; D is undetermined. V gave up 4 bases and J gave up 0 bases, with 6 bases separating them. CDR3 length: 13 residues. The germline V gene encodes CDR1 GTSNPN and CDR2 SVGIG (reference sequence). The CDR3 DNA follows: TGTGCCTGGACGCAGACGAACACCGGGGAGCTGTTTTTT. Amino acids: CAWTQTNTGELFF.

The chain uses TRBV6-1 and TRBJ2-7; TRBD1 matches at 7 bases. The germline V gene has CDR1 MNHNS and CDR2 SASEGT. The length of the CDR3 is 13 residues. The J segment lost 2 bases and the V segment lost 6 bases, leaving 4 bases of the junction unmatched. CDR3 nucleotides: TGTGCCAGCAGGTTGGACAGGACCTACGAGCAGTACTTC. This sequence encodes CASRLDRTYEQYF.

The rearrangement links TRBV2 to TRBJ1-2; the match to TRBD1 covers 8 bases. Trimming at V came to 2 bases and at J to 9 bases, leaving 2 bases not matched to a gene. Looked up from germline, CDR1 is SNHLY and CDR2 is FYNNEI. This CDR3 has 12 amino acids. Written as DNA, the CDR3 is TGTGCCAGCAGTGAAAGCAGGGGGCGCTACACCTTC. It specifies CASSESRGRYTF. Using reference TRBV2 and TRBJ1-2 for the parts outside the CDR3, the full variable domain is EPEVTQTPSHQVTQMGQEVILRCVPISNHLYFYWYRQILGQKVEFLVSFYNNEISEKSEIFDDQFSVERPDGSNFTLKIRSTKLEDSAMYFCASSESRGRYTFGSGTRLTVV.

This clonotype was recorded many times. The J gene is TRBJ1-5, the V gene TRBV15; no reliable D call. The germline V gene has CDR1 LNHNV and CDR2 YYDKDF (reference sequence). V lost 0 bases and J lost 4, with 7 bases in between. The CDR3 sequence is 14 residues long. The CDR3 region is CATSRDMRNQPQHF. CDR3 coding DNA: TGTGCCACCAGCAGAGATATGAGAAATCAGCCCCAGCATTTT.

This chain joins TRBV24-1 and TRBJ1-2; TRBD1 is a possible D gene (6 bases). The CDR3 totals 14 residues. Germline V gene lookup returns CDR1 KGHDR and CDR2 SFDVKD. V was trimmed by 4 bases and J by 4 bases, leaving 12 bases between them. The CDR3 sequence is CATSDGGRGYGYTF. In nucleotides, the CDR3 is TGTGCCACCAGTGACGGTGGCAGGGGCTATGGCTACACCTTC.

This clonotype was recorded many times. The chain uses TRBV20-1 and TRBJ2-4; the D gene is possibly TRBD2 (5 bases). CDR3 length equals 12 residues. Germline values: CDR1 DFQATT, CDR2 SNEGSKA (reference sequence). Trimming stripped 4 bases from V and 8 bases from J, with 12 bases between. The chain's CDR3 is CSATSQEDIQYF. CDR3 DNA sequence: TGCAGTGCTACTTCTCAGGAGGACATTCAGTACTTC.

There are many counts of this clonotype. The rearrangement joins TRBV15 to TRBJ2-7, with 7 bases lining up with TRBD1. The CDR3 spans 13 residues. Germline V gene data show CDR1 as LNHNV and CDR2 as YYDKDF (reference sequence). The V and J ends lost 5 bases and 1 base, in that order; junction bases with no gene match: 2. This CDR3 reads CATSRQGSYEQYF. The CDR3, as DNA: TGTGCCACCAGCCGACAGGGATCCTACGAGCAGTACTTC.

In its sample, this clonotype was seen many times. The chain is built from TRBV6-5 and TRBJ1-5; D not certain. The ends were cut back, 4 bases at V and 5 bases at J, with 12 bases in the middle. The CDR3 is made up of 14 amino acids. Germline V lookup: CDR1 MNHEY, CDR2 SVGAGI. The CDR3 coding sequence is TGTGCCAGCAGTTCCGACAAGGGCTATCAGCCCCAGCATTTT. Translation gives CASSSDKGYQPQHF.

At least ten counts were recorded for this clonotype. The CDR3 DNA sequence: TGTGCCAGCAGTTTACAGGGCCCGACCGGCTACACCTTC. Translation: CASSLQGPTGYTF. V gene TRBV12-3 or TRBV12-4 combines with J gene TRBJ1-2, with D possibly matching TRBD1 (5 bases). This CDR3 region has 13 residues. Between the trimmed V and J ends, which lost 2 bases and 8 bases, there was a span of 12 bases.

This clonotype was observed many times. CDR3 amino acids: CASSSTGTSVFGELFF. The CDR3 nucleotides read TGTGCCAGCAGTTCGACCGGGACTAGTGTCTTCGGGGAGCTGTTTTTT. The chain uses TRBV28 and TRBJ2-2; 8 positions match TRBD2. This CDR3 has 16 residues. Trimming at V came to 4 bases and at J to 7 bases, leaving 11 bases not matched to a gene. Germline V gene lookup returns CDR1 MDHEN and CDR2 SYDVKM.

About this clonotype: A much larger clone lies a single base off, so this may be a read error. The chain uses TRBV19 and TRBJ1-1; D is uncertain. This CDR3 is 13 amino acids long. Germline values: CDR1 LNHDA, CDR2 SQIVND (reference sequence). CDR3 in amino acids: CASNIQPNTEGFF. In DNA form, the CDR3 reads TGTGCCAGTAATATTCAGCCCAACACTGAAGGTTTCTTT.

The V and J genes are TRBV20-1 and TRBJ2-5; possible D gene TRBD2, 7 bases. CDR3 length equals 16 residues. Trimming removed 4 bases from V and 1 base from J, with 19 bases in between. Germline V gene data show CDR1 as DFQATT and CDR2 as SNEGSKA (reference sequence). CDR3 nucleotides: TGCAGTGCTACGGTCTCGGGGGGCGGACTCCAAGAGACCCAGTACTTC. It encodes CSATVSGGGLQETQYF.

This clonotype was observed many times. J is TRBJ1-1 and V is TRBV24-1; no clear D. Trimming left V 5 bases short and J 12 bases short, with 6 bases between. The CDR3 totals 9 residues. Looked up from germline, CDR1 is KGHDR and CDR2 is SFDVKD. CDR3 residues: CATSVGTFF. For the CDR3, the DNA is TGTGCCACCAGTGTTGGGACTTTCTTT.

There are a few counts of this clonotype. This chain links TRBV12-3 or TRBV12-4 with TRBJ1-1; TRBD1 aligns across 7 bases. This CDR3 has 13 residues. The V and J ends lost 4 bases and 9 bases, in that order; junction bases with no gene match: 8. The CDR3 region has the DNA TGTGCCAGCAGTTCCTCCCCGGGACAGAAAGCTTTCTTT. It yields the protein CASSSSPGQKAFF.

The sample holds many counts of this clonotype. The CDR3 loop reads CSARDPGRKNQPQHF. Written as DNA, the CDR3 is TGCAGTGCTAGAGATCCAGGACGGAAAAATCAGCCCCAGCATTTT. This rearrangement joins TRBV20-1 to TRBJ1-5; D call uncertain. Trimming shortened V by 0 bases and J by 4 bases, and 13 bases separated the two germline ends. The CDR3 is 15 amino acids. The germline CDR1 and CDR2 sequences are DFQATT and SNEGSKA (reference sequence).

This clonotype was detected many times. The chain combines TRBV28 with TRBJ2-7; the D gene is possibly TRBD1 (8 bases). The CDR3 runs to 13 residues. V dropped 3 bases and J dropped 6 bases, with 12 bases sitting between them. Germline V gene lookup returns CDR1 MDHEN and CDR2 SYDVKM. In DNA, the CDR3 is TGTGCCAGCAGTTTCGGGGGGACAGGCGAGCAGTACTTC. It is translated as CASSFGGTGEQYF.

This clonotype was counted at least ten times. The chain joins TRBV6-1 to TRBJ2-7; weak D call: TRBD2 (5 bases). V lost 4 bases, J lost 4 bases, and 11 bases lay in between. The CDR3 runs to 13 residues. Per the germline V gene, CDR1 is MNHNS and CDR2 is SASEGT. The CDR3 here is CASSAGESYEQYF. DNA for the CDR3: TGTGCCAGCAGTGCCGGGGAGAGTTACGAGCAGTACTTC.

Ten or more counts support this clonotype. The genes are TRBV9 and TRBJ2-2, with TRBD1 as a possible D gene (5 bases). Germline CDR1 and CDR2: SGDLS and YYNGEE. V was trimmed by 2 bases and J by 5 bases, leaving 7 bases between them. CDR3 length equals 13 residues. CDR3 DNA: TGTGCCAGCAGCGTCAGGGTTACCGGGGAGCTGTTTTTT. Translating it yields CASSVRVTGELFF.

In this sample, this clonotype turned up once. CDR3 coding DNA: TGCAGCGTTCTCACAGGGGGAGGGAATCAGCCCCAGCATTTT. This encodes CSVLTGGGNQPQHF. This sequence joins TRBV29-1 and TRBJ1-5, with 8 bases identical to TRBD1. There are 14 residues in the CDR3. With V trimmed by 5 bases and J by 4 bases, 7 bases remained unmatched. CDR1 SQVTM and CDR2 ANQGSEA come from the germline V gene.

The V gene is TRBV7-9, the J gene TRBJ2-4, with D possibly matching TRBD2 (7 bases). Germline V gives CDR1 SEHNR, CDR2 FQNEAQ (reference sequence). The V end lost 2 bases, the J end lost 9 bases, and 20 bases lay between the germline ends. The CDR3 runs to 16 residues. The CDR3 region has the DNA TGTGCCAGCAGCTTACCAATTTTGGGGGGGCGAGGCATTCAGTACTTC. This sequence encodes CASSLPILGGRGIQYF.

Ten or more counts support this clonotype. V and J are TRBV19 and TRBJ1-2; the D is unclear. This CDR3 comprises 12 residues. Germline CDR1 is LNHDA and CDR2 is SQIVND (reference sequence). V was cut by 7 bases and J by 13 bases, with 19 bases left in between. The CDR3 DNA reads as TGTGCCAGTACGTGGTATGGAACAGTCTTCACCTTC. It translates to CASTWYGTVFTF.

The CDR3 nucleotides are TGCAGTGCCTCGGACAGGGATCAGCCCCAGCATTTT. Translating gives CSASDRDQPQHF. This chain uses TRBV20-1 with TRBJ1-5, with 8 bases identical to TRBD1. The CDR3 spans 12 residues. Germline loops: CDR1 DFQATT, CDR2 SNEGSKA (reference sequence). Losses at the gene ends were 6 bases for V and 5 bases for J; bases not matched to a gene: 3.

This clonotype showed up many times. This chain connects TRBV7-9 to TRBJ1-2; no reliable D call. CDR3 size: 14 residues. The V end was cut by 1 base, the J end by 2 bases, with 8 bases between. From germline, CDR1 is SEHNR and CDR2 FQNEAQ (reference sequence). The CDR3 sequence: CASSLETENYGYTF. The CDR3 DNA follows: TGTGCCAGCAGCTTAGAGACGGAAAACTATGGCTACACCTTC.

This clonotype was found a few times. The rearrangement uses TRBV30 and TRBJ1-5; unclear D gene. The germline gives CDR1 GTSNPN, CDR2 SVGIG (reference sequence). V lost 0 bases and J lost 3, with 9 bases in between. The CDR3 extends over 14 amino acids. The CDR3 reads CAWSVRGYNQPQHF. The CDR3 nucleotides read TGTGCCTGGAGTGTACGGGGATACAATCAGCCCCAGCATTTT.